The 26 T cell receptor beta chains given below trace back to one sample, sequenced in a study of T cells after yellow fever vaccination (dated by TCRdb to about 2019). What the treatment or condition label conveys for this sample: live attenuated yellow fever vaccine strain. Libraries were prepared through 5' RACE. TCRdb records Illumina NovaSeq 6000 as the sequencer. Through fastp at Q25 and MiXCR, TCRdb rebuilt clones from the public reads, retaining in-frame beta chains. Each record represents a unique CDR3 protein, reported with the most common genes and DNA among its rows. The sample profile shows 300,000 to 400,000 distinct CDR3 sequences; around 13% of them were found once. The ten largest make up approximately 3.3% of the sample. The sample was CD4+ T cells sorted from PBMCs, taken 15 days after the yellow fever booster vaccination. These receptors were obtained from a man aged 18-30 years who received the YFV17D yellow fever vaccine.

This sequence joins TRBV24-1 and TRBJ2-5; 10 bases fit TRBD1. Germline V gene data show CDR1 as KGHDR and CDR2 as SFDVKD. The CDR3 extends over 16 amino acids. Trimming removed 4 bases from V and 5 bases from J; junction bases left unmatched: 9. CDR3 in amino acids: CATSEPGQGFFETQYF. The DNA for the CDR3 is TGTGCCACCAGTGAGCCGGGACAGGGGTTTTTCGAGACCCAGTACTTC.

The CDR3 loop reads CASSTGWRLNIQYF. The CDR3 region has the DNA TGTGCCAGCAGTACCGGATGGAGGCTAAACATTCAGTACTTC. This sequence joins TRBV6-5 and TRBJ2-4; D is perhaps TRBD2 (5 bases). The CDR3 spans 14 residues. From germline, CDR1 is MNHEY and CDR2 SVGAGI. The V gene lost 5 bases and the J gene lost 6 bases, with 14 bases spanning the gap.

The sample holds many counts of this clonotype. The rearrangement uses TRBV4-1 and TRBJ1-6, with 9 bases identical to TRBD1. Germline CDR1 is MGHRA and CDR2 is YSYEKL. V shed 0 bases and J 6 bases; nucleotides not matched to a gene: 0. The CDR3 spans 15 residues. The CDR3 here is CASSQEGQGNSPLHF. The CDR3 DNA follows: TGCGCCAGCAGCCAAGAGGGACAGGGTAATTCACCCCTCCACTTT.

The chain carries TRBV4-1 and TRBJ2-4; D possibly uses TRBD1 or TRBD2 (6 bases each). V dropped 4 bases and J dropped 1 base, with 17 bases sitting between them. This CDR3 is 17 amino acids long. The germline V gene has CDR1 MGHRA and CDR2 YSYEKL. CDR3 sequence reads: CASSLGGGGSAKNIQYF. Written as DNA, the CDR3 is TGCGCCAGCAGCCTAGGTGGAGGGGGGTCCGCCAAAAACATTCAGTACTTC.

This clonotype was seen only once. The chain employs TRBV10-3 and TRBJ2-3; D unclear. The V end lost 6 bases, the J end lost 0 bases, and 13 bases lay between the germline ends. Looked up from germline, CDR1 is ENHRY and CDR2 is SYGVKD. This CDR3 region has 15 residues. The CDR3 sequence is CAIRLTLDSTDTQYF. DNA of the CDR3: TGTGCCATCAGGCTTACTCTGGACAGCACAGATACGCAGTATTTT.

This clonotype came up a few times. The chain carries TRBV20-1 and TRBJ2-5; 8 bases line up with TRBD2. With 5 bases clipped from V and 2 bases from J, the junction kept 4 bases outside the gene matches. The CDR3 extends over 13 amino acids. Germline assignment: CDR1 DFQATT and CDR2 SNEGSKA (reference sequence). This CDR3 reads CSAPIAGQETQYF. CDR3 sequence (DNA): TGCAGTGCTCCTATAGCGGGACAAGAGACCCAGTACTTC.

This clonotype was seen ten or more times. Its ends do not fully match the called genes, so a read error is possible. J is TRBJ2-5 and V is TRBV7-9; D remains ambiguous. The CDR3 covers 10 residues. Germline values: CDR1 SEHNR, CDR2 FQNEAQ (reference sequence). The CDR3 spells CASHQETQYF. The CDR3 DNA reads TGTGCCAGCCACCAGGAGACCCAGTACTTC.

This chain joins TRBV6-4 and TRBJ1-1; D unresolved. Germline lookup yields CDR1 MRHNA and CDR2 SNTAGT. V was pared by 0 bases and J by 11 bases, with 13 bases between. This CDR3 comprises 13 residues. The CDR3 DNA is TGTGCCAGCAGTGACTCGTGGCGGGGTCCCGCTTTCTTT. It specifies CASSDSWRGPAFF.

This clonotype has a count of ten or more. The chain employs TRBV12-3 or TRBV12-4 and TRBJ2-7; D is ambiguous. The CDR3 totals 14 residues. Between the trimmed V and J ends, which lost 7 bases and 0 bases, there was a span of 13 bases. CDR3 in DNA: TGTGCCAGCACCCCCCGTTGGGGCTCCTACGAGCAGTACTTC. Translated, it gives CASTPRWGSYEQYF.

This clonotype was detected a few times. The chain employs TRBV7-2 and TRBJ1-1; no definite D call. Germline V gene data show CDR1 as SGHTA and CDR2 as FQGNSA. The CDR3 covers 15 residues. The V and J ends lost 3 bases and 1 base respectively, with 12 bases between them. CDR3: CASSFWAGRNTEAFF. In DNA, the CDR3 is TGTGCCAGCAGCTTCTGGGCGGGCCGGAACACTGAAGCTTTCTTT.

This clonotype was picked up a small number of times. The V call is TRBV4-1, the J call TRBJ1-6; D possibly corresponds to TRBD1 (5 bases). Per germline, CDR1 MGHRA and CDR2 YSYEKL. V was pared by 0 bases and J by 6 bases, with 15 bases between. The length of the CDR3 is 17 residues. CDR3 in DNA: TGCGCCAGCAGCCAAGATAGGAGGGGCAGCCTTAATTCACCCCTCCACTTT. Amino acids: CASSQDRRGSLNSPLHF.

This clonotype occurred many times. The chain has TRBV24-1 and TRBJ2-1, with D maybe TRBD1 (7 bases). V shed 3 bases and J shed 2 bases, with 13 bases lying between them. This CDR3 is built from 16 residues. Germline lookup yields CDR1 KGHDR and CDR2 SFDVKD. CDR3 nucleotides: TGTGCCACCAGTGATCAGACAGGGAGGACCTACAATGAGCAGTTCTTC. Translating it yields CATSDQTGRTYNEQFF.

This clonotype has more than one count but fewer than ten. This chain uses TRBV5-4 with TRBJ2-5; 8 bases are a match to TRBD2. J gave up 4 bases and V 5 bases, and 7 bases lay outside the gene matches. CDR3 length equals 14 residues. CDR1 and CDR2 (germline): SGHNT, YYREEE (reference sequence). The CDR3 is CASRPGGVGETQYF. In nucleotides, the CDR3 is TGTGCCAGCAGACCGGGGGGGGTAGGAGAGACCCAGTACTTC.

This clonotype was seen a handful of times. This chain's CDR3 is CASRETSGYEQYF. The CDR3 DNA follows: TGTGCCAGCAGAGAGACTAGCGGCTACGAGCAGTACTTC. This chain uses TRBV6-6 with TRBJ2-7; 9 bases agree with TRBD2. J was trimmed by 3 bases and V by 6 bases; bases with no gene match: 3. Germline V gives CDR1 MNHNY, CDR2 SVGAGI (reference sequence). The CDR3 is made up of 13 amino acids.

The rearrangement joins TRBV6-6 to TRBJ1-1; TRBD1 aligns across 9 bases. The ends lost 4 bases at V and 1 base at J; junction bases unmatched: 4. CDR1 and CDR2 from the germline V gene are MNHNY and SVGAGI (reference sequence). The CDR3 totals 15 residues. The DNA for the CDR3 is TGTGCCAGCAGTTCTACAGGGGGCGCGAACACTGAAGCTTTCTTT. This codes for CASSSTGGANTEAFF.

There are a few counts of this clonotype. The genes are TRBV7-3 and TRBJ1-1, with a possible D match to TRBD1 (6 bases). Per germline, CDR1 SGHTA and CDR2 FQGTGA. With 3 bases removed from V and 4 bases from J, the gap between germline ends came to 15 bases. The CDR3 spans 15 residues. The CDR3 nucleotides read TGTGCCAGCAGCTTTGAGGGGGACCCTAGCACTGAAGCTTTCTTT. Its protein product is CASSFEGDPSTEAFF.

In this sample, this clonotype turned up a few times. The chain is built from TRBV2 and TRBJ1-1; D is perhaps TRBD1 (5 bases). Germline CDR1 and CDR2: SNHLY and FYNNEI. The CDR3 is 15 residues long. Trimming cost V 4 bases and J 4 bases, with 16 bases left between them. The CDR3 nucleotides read TGTGCCAGCAGTGGAAGCGGGACTAGGGTCACTGAAGCTTTCTTT. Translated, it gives CASSGSGTRVTEAFF.

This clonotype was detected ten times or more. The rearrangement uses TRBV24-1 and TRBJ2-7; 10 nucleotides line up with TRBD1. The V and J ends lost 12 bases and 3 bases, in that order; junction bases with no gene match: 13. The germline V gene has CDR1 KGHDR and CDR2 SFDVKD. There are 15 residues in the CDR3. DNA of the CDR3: TGTGCCCCCCAGGCTCGGGACAGGGGACTCTACGAGCAGTACGTC. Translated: CAPQARDRGLYEQYV.

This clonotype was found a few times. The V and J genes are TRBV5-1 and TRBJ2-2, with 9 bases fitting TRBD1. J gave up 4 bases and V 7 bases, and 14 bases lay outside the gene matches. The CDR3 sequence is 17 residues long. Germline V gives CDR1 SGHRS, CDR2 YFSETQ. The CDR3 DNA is TGCGCCAGCTATCGAACATCCGGGACAGGGAGCACCGGGGAGCTGTTTTTT. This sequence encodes CASYRTSGTGSTGELFF.

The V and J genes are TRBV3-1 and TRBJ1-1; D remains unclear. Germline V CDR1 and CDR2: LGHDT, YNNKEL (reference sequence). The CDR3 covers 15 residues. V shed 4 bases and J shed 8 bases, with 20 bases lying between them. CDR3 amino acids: CASSLLSAPGREAFF. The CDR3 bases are TGTGCCAGCAGCCTGCTCTCTGCCCCGGGTCGAGAAGCTTTCTTT.

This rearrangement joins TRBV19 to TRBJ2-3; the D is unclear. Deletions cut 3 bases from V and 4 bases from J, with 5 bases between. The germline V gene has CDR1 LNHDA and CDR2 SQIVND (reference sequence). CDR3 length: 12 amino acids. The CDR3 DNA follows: TGTGCCAGTAGTATTTCCCCAGATACGCAGTATTTT. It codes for CASSISPDTQYF. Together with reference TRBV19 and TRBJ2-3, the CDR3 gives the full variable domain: DGGITQSPKYLFRKEGQNVTLSCEQNLNHDAMYWYRQDPGQGLRLIYYSQIVNDFQKGDIAEGYSVSREKKESFPLTVTSAQKNPTAFYLCASSISPDTQYFGPGTRLTVL.

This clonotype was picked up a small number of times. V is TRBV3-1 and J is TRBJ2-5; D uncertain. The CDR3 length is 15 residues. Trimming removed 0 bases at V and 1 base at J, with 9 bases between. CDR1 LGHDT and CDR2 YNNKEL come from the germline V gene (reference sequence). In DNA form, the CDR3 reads TGTGCCAGCAGCCAAGATTGGGCCACCCAAGAGACCCAGTACTTC. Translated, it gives CASSQDWATQETQYF.

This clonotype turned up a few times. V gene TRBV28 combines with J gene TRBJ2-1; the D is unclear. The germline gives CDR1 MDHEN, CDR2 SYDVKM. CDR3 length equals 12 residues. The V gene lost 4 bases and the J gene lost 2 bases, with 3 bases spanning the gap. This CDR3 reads CASSSTYNEQFF. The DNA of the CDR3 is TGTGCCAGCAGTTCGACCTACAATGAGCAGTTCTTC.

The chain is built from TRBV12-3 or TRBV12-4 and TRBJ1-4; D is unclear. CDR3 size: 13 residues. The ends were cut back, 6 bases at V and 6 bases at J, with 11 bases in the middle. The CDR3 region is CASRGSWDEKLFF. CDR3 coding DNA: TGTGCCAGCAGGGGATCTTGGGATGAAAAACTGTTTTTT.

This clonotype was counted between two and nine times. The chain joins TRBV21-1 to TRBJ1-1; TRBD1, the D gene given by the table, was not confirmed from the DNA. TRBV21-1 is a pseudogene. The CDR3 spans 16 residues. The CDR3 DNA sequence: TGTGCCAGCAGCAAAGGGGAAGGGGGAGATCAAACTGAAGCTTTCTTT. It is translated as CASSKGEGGDQTEAFF.

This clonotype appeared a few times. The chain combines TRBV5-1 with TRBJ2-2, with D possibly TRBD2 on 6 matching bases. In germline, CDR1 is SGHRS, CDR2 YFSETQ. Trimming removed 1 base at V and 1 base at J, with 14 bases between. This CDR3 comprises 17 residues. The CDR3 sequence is CASSLFGDSQNTGELFF. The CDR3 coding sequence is TGCGCCAGCAGCTTGTTCGGGGACTCCCAGAACACCGGGGAGCTGTTTTTT. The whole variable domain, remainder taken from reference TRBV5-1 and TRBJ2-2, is KAGVTQTPRYLIKTRGQQVTLSCSPISGHRSVSWYQQTPGQGLQFLFEYFSETQRNKGNFPGRFSGRQFSNSRSEMNVSTLELGDSALYLCASSLFGDSQNTGELFFGEGSRLTVL.